Listed below are T cell receptor beta chains from one sample, sequenced in a study of blood T cell repertoires in COVID-19. Sequencing used immunoSEQ multiplex PCR; TCRdb keeps in-frame clones, though not all of them. The sample includes about 300,000 clones, 85% of them seen just once. Specimen: PBMCs or T cells enriched from blood (not recorded which). The receptor set was obtained from a woman aged 25 to 39 who had been exposed to COVID-19. The CDR3 runs from the conserved cysteine through the conserved F or W. The D gene is left open where the match is weak. Clone size, where shown, is once, few, many, or a class for clones that have expanded.

clone size: -
J gene: TRBJ1-2
V gene: TRBV28
D gene: TRBD1
CDR3 DNA: TGTGCCAGCAGTTTTCGAGGACAGGGGAACTATGGCTACACCTTC
CDR3 protein: CASSFRGQGNYGYTF

clone size: -
J gene: TRBJ1-1
V gene: TRBV29-1
D gene: -
CDR3 DNA: TGCAGCGTTGACGGAGCAATGAACACTGAAGCTTTCTTT
CDR3 protein: CSVDGAMNTEAFF

clone size: -
J gene: TRBJ1-1
V gene: TRBV6-5
D gene: -
CDR3 DNA: TGTGCCAGTGGGGAAACGGTGCCGGGGACTGAAGCTTTCTTT
CDR3 protein: CASGETVPGTEAFF

clone size: -
J gene: TRBJ2-7
V gene: TRBV3-1/TRBV3-2
D gene: -
CDR3 DNA: TGTGCCAGCAGCTATACCCTGCGGTACGAGCAGTACTTC
CDR3 protein: CASSYTLRYEQYF

clone size: -
J gene: TRBJ2-7
V gene: TRBV27
D gene: -
CDR3 DNA: TGTGCCAGCAGTTTTAGTTCCAGACAAAGCTCCTACGAGCAGTACTTC
CDR3 protein: CASSFSSRQSSYEQYF

clone size: once
J gene: TRBJ2-5
V gene: TRBV6-5
D gene: TRBD1
CDR3 DNA: TGTGCCACCCAAGGACAGGGAGAAGAGACCCAGTACTTC
CDR3 protein: CATQGQGEETQYF

clone size: -
J gene: TRBJ1-6
V gene: TRBV7-9
D gene: TRBD1
CDR3 DNA: TGTGCCAGCAGCAGCCGGGACAGGGCAAATTCACCCCTCCACTTT
CDR3 protein: CASSSRDRANSPLHF

clone size: -
J gene: TRBJ1-3
V gene: TRBV4-1
D gene: TRBD1
CDR3 DNA: TGCGCCAGCAGCCCCAGGACAGGTCTGCCTGGAAACACCATATATTTT
CDR3 protein: CASSPRTGLPGNTIYF

clone size: few
J gene: TRBJ1-2
V gene: TRBV14
D gene: TRBD1
CDR3 DNA: TGTGCCAGCAGCCAAGACAGGGGGGACTATGGCTACACCTTC
CDR3 protein: CASSQDRGDYGYTF

clone size: once
J gene: TRBJ2-7
V gene: TRBV6-1
D gene: TRBD1
CDR3 DNA: TGTGCCAGCAGTGACGTCTTCCCGGGACAGGGGGGCTCCTACGAGCAGTACTTC
CDR3 protein: CASSDVFPGQGGSYEQYF

clone size: -
J gene: TRBJ1-6
V gene: TRBV25-1
D gene: TRBD1
CDR3 DNA: TGTGCCAGCCGCGGACAGGGCGGCTCACCCCTCCACTTT
CDR3 protein: CASRGQGGSPLHF

clone size: -
J gene: TRBJ2-1
V gene: TRBV11-3
D gene: -
CDR3 DNA: TGTGCCAGCAGCTTAGATCGGTTTACCCATGAGCAGTTCTTC
CDR3 protein: CASSLDRFTHEQFF

clone size: once
J gene: TRBJ2-5
V gene: TRBV11-3
D gene: -
CDR3 DNA: TGTGCCAGCAGCTTTACGGGGGGCTACCAAGAGACCCAGTACTTC
CDR3 protein: CASSFTGGYQETQYF

clone size: once
J gene: TRBJ2-5
V gene: TRBV6-4
D gene: TRBD2
CDR3 DNA: TGTGCCAGCAGTGACTCTCCCAGCGGGGGAGAGGTTGGCCAAGAGACCCAGTACTTC
CDR3 protein: CASSDSPSGGEVGQETQYF

clone size: -
J gene: TRBJ2-3
V gene: TRBV12-5
D gene: -
CDR3 DNA: TGTGCTAGTGGTTTCCTATCAGATACGCAGTATTTT
CDR3 protein: CASGFLSDTQYF

clone size: -
J gene: TRBJ2-3
V gene: TRBV5-6
D gene: -
CDR3 DNA: TGTGCCAGCAGCTTGGTATGGCAGGGCACAGATACGCAGTATTTT
CDR3 protein: CASSLVWQGTDTQYF

clone size: -
J gene: TRBJ1-5
V gene: TRBV3-1/TRBV3-2
D gene: TRBD1
CDR3 DNA: TGTGCCAGCAGCCAAGAAGAATTCCGGGACAGAAATAGCAATCAGCCCCAGCATTTT
CDR3 protein: CASSQEEFRDRNSNQPQHF

clone size: once
J gene: TRBJ1-1
V gene: TRBV18
D gene: TRBD1
CDR3 DNA: TGTGCCACTCTAGATGACAGGGGCACTGAAGCTTTCTTT
CDR3 protein: CATLDDRGTEAFF

clone size: -
J gene: TRBJ2-2
V gene: TRBV5-8
D gene: -
CDR3 DNA: TGTGCCAGCAGCTCCAAGGTGGGACTTTTTCACACCGGGGAGCTGTTTTTT
CDR3 protein: CASSSKVGLFHTGELFF

clone size: -
J gene: TRBJ1-3
V gene: TRBV18
D gene: -
CDR3 DNA: TGTGCCAGCTCACCGACCGGACACGGCTCTGGAAACACCATATATTTT
CDR3 protein: CASSPTGHGSGNTIYF

clone size: -
J gene: TRBJ2-7
V gene: TRBV28
D gene: TRBD1
CDR3 DNA: TGTGCCAGCAGTTTCGTTCAGGGGGCTAGTGAGCAGTACTTC
CDR3 protein: CASSFVQGASEQYF

clone size: -
J gene: TRBJ1-4
V gene: TRBV18
D gene: -
CDR3 DNA: TGTGCCAGCTCACCACCCGCAGGGTATGATGAAAAACTGTTTTTT
CDR3 protein: CASSPPAGYDEKLFF

clone size: -
J gene: TRBJ2-7
V gene: TRBV27
D gene: TRBD2
CDR3 DNA: TGTGCCAGCAGTTACCTAGCGGGAACTGGAGAGCAGTACTTC
CDR3 protein: CASSYLAGTGEQYF

clone size: -
J gene: TRBJ2-2
V gene: TRBV7-3
D gene: -
CDR3 DNA: TGTGCCAGCAGCTTAACCCTCACAGGGCCGAACACCGGGGAGCTGTTTTTT
CDR3 protein: CASSLTLTGPNTGELFF

clone size: -
J gene: TRBJ2-7
V gene: TRBV2
D gene: -
CDR3 DNA: TGTGCCAGCAGTGAAGCCCCCGGACTGAACTCCTACGAGCAGTACTTC
CDR3 protein: CASSEAPGLNSYEQYF

clone size: once
J gene: TRBJ1-1
V gene: TRBV6-1
D gene: -
CDR3 DNA: TGTGCCAGCAGTGAAGCCCATCAGAACACTGAAGCTTTCTTT
CDR3 protein: CASSEAHQNTEAFF

clone size: -
J gene: TRBJ2-7
V gene: TRBV10-3
D gene: -
CDR3 DNA: TGTGCCATCAGTGATCCTTTCGAGCAGTACTTC
CDR3 protein: CAISDPFEQYF

clone size: -
J gene: TRBJ2-5
V gene: TRBV4-3
D gene: TRBD1
CDR3 DNA: TGCGCCAGCAGCCGGGGACAGGGAGAACAGTACTTC
CDR3 protein: CASSRGQGEQYF

clone size: -
J gene: TRBJ1-3
V gene: TRBV25-1
D gene: -
CDR3 DNA: TGTGCCAGCAGCTCCCGGGTCTCTAGGAACACCATATATTTT
CDR3 protein: CASSSRVSRNTIYF